This T cell receptor beta chain appears in the sequencing data of a study of T cells in Graves' hyperthyroidism and ophthalmopathy. Germline CDR1 MNHNY, CDR2 SVGAGI (reference sequence). The CDR3 is 15 residues long. Trimming cost V 2 bases and J 4 bases, with 14 bases left between them. Amplification of TCR beta CDR3 regions was performed using RNA transcripts as template. Carried out on the TCR CDR3, a first-round RT-PCR used the HTBI primer set. Each CDR3 protein gets one entry after TCRdb re-called the multiplex PCR reads with MiXCR. The sample has over 400,000 distinct CDR3 sequences, around a fifth seen once. There are a few counts of this clonotype. Its antigen remains unknown. Study conclusions and caveats: Onset of ophthalmopathy came a median 6.5 months after the model predicted it. A model of 13 V-J features distinguished ophthalmopathy from stable hyperthyroidism.

The sequence derives from a woman in her seventies with Graves' ophthalmopathy. Sequences were obtained from blood. J is TRBJ1-2 and V is TRBV6-6; D is possibly TRBD1 (6 bases). DNA of the CDR3: TGTGCCAGCAGTTACGGCCCGGGGGCAGCCTATGGCTACACCTTC. It is translated as CASSYGPGAAYGYTF.